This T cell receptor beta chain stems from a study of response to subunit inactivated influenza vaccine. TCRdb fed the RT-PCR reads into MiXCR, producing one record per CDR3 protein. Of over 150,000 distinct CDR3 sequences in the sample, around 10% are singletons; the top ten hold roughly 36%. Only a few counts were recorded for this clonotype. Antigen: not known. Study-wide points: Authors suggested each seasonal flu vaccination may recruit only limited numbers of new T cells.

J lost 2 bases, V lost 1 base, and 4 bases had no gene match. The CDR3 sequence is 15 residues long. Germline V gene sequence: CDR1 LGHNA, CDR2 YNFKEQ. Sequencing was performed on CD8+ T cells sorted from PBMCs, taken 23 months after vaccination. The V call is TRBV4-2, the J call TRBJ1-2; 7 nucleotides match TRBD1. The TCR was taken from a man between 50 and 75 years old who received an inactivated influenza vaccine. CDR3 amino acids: CASSQVGQENYGYTF. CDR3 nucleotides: TGTGCCAGCAGCCAAGTTGGACAGGAAAACTATGGCTACACCTTC.